This T cell receptor beta chain was documented in a study of metastatic and nonmetastatic thyroid tumors. The wider study: Malignant and benign thyroid patients had repertoires compared in peripheral blood and tumor or nodule tissue. Study observations and caveats: Reportedly, malignant thyroid tumors had significantly higher TCR beta diversity than benign nodules, in blood and tumor.

The CDR3 is 15 amino acids. Germline V gives CDR1 SGHRS, CDR2 YFSETQ. The V gene lost 0 bases and the J gene lost 9 bases, with 13 bases spanning the gap. TCRdb called clones again from the PCR reads with MiXCR. This sample has some 55,000 clones, with 25% to 35% found just once. This clone was seen more than once but under ten times. Antigen: not known. Prior to thyroid surgery, none of the patients had received any treatment. The source material was blood. The rearrangement links TRBV5-1 to TRBJ1-6, with D uncertain. The sequence derives from a female donor with papillary thyroid cancer or a benign thyroid nodule (not recorded which). Some clones in this sample may be carry-over from other donors' samples. The CDR3 coding sequence is TGCGCCAGCAGCTTGGTATCGCCGCCTCTTTCACCCCTCCACTTT. This encodes CASSLVSPPLSPLHF.